The 28 T cell receptor beta chains below come from one sample, sequenced in a study of molecular identifiers for immune sequencing clone quantification. Via MiXCR, TCRdb re-called the PCR reads, giving one row per CDR3 protein. The table lists around 470,000 distinct CDR3 sequences, about 22% of them singletons, with more than 0.8% in the top ten. The sample consisted of naive CD8+ T cells from blood, with Jurkat cell RNA spiked in. Subset of the sample: FACS-sorted CD8+CD4-CCR7+CD45RA+ naive T cells. The receptor source for this set is a human donor in good health. Some libraries in this study had Jurkat cell RNA spiked in.

This clonotype was seen more than once but under ten times. V usage is TRBV7-9 and J usage is TRBJ1-1; D is possibly TRBD1 (5 bases). Germline V lookup: CDR1 SEHNR, CDR2 FQNEAQ (reference sequence). With 2 bases removed from V and 3 bases from J, the gap between germline ends came to 13 bases. CDR3 size: 15 residues. CDR3 region: CASSLNIRGDTEAFF. The CDR3 DNA is TGTGCCAGCAGCTTAAATATTAGAGGGGACACTGAAGCTTTCTTT.

This clonotype was detected many times. The chain combines TRBV6-4 with TRBJ2-4, with 12 bases identical to TRBD1. Germline V gives CDR1 MRHNA, CDR2 SNTAGT. V trimming: 8 bases; J trimming: 0 bases; junction bases outside the gene matches: 8. This CDR3 is built from 17 residues. The CDR3 is CASYRDRGLGAKNIQYF. CDR3 bases: TGTGCCAGCTACCGGGACAGGGGGCTAGGAGCCAAAAACATTCAGTACTTC.

This clonotype appeared many times. The CDR3 region is CSARRHLDGWNTIYF. CDR3 nucleotides: TGCAGTGCTAGAAGACATTTGGATGGCTGGAACACCATATATTTT. This sequence joins TRBV20-1 and TRBJ1-3; D unresolved. In germline, CDR1 is DFQATT, CDR2 SNEGSKA (reference sequence). V lost 2 bases and J lost 7, with 18 bases in between. The CDR3 consists of 15 residues.

This clonotype was counted between two and nine times. This sequence joins TRBV7-8 and TRBJ1-3, with D perhaps TRBD1 (6 bases). The V and J ends lost 5 bases and 2 bases respectively, with 22 bases between them. The germline V gene encodes CDR1 SGHVS and CDR2 FQNEAQ. This CDR3 is 18 amino acids long. CDR3 region: CASSGPRDRGGPGNTIYF. The CDR3 coding sequence is TGTGCCAGCAGCGGACCGAGGGACCGCGGGGGCCCTGGAAACACCATATATTTT. The full variable domain, with the rest looked up from reference TRBV7-8 and TRBJ1-3, is GAGVSQSPRYKVAKRGQDVALRCDPISGHVSLFWYQQALGQGPEFLTYFQNEAQLDKSGLPSDRFFAERPEGSVSTLKIQRTQQEDSAVYLCASSGPRDRGGPGNTIYFGEGSWLTVV.

A few counts support this clonotype. The J gene is TRBJ2-2, the V gene TRBV5-5; perhaps TRBD1 as D (5 bases). The CDR3 runs 14 residues. Trimming cost V 4 bases and J 3 bases, with 10 bases left between them. Germline V CDR1 and CDR2: SGHKS, YYEKEE (reference sequence). The chain's CDR3 is CASSPTVHTGELFF. For the CDR3, the DNA is TGTGCCAGCAGCCCGACAGTTCACACCGGGGAGCTGTTTTTT.

In DNA form, the CDR3 reads TGCGCCAGCAGCCAAAGGAAGACAGAAAACTCCTACGAGCAGTACTTC. Amino acids: CASSQRKTENSYEQYF. The chain couples TRBV4-1 to TRBJ2-7; D may be TRBD1 (5 bases). The V gene lost 2 bases and the J gene lost 0 bases, with 14 bases spanning the gap. The CDR3 spans 16 residues. Germline V gene sequence: CDR1 MGHRA, CDR2 YSYEKL.

A note on this clonotype: This may arise from a read error, as a much more abundant clone is one base away. This is likely a read error, given that the CDR3 carries no conserved phenylalanine or tryptophan at its end. The J gene is TRBJ2-7, the V gene TRBV4-1, with TRBD2 matching 11 bases. The CDR3 length is 16 residues. The germline gives CDR1 MGHRA, CDR2 YSYEKL. Trimming took 4 bases from V and 2 from J; bases not matched to a gene: 7. CDR3 residues: CASSLELAGVTYEQYS. The CDR3, as DNA: TGCGCCAGCAGCCTGGAACTAGCGGGGGTAACCTACGAGCAGTACTCC.

This clonotype was recorded many times. The rearrangement joins TRBV7-9 to TRBJ2-7; possibly TRBD2 for D (5 bases). Germline CDR1 reads SEHNR; CDR2 reads FQNEAQ (reference sequence). The V and J ends lost 5 bases and 2 bases respectively, with 10 bases between them. CDR3 length: 13 amino acids. CDR3 nucleotides: TGTGCCAGCAGCCCCCCGACTACCTACGAGCAGTACTTC. It codes for CASSPPTTYEQYF.

This clonotype was recorded many times. The chain has TRBV4-1 and TRBJ2-3, with 13 positions matching TRBD2. V lost 2 bases, J lost 4 bases, and 3 bases stayed unmatched. This CDR3 spans 16 amino acids. The germline CDR1 and CDR2 sequences are MGHRA and YSYEKL. For the CDR3, the DNA is TGCGCCAGCAGCCAACCCACTAGCGGGGGGGCAGATACGCAGTATTTT. Translating it yields CASSQPTSGGADTQYF.

The sample holds a few counts of this clonotype. The rearrangement uses TRBV7-6 and TRBJ2-2; 8 bases align to TRBD1. The CDR3 has 15 residues. From germline, CDR1 is SGHVS and CDR2 FNYEAQ. V shed 5 bases, J shed 7 bases, and the junction held 9 bases outside the gene matches. Written as DNA, the CDR3 is TGTGCCAGCAGCGATACGGACAGGGTAAACGGGGAGCTGTTTTTT. It translates to CASSDTDRVNGELFF. Based on the CDR3 plus reference TRBV7-6 and TRBJ2-2, the full variable domain is GAGVSQSPRYKVTKRGQDVALRCDPISGHVSLYWYRQALGQGPEFLTYFNYEAQQDKSGLPNDRFSAERPEGSISTLTIQRTEQRDSAMYRCASSDTDRVNGELFFGEGSRLTVL.

This clonotype has at least ten counts. The chain recombines TRBV20-1 with TRBJ2-5, with TRBD2 identical over 9 bases. V shed 0 bases and J 5 bases; nucleotides not matched to a gene: 7. The germline CDR1 and CDR2 sequences are DFQATT and SNEGSKA (reference sequence). The CDR3 runs to 15 residues. The CDR3 coding sequence is TGCAGTGCTAGAGATAGCGGGAGAACGGACGAGACCCAGTACTTC. It is translated as CSARDSGRTDETQYF.

J is TRBJ2-5 and V is TRBV29-1; TRBD2 is a possible D gene (6 bases). This CDR3 spans 13 amino acids. From germline, CDR1 is SQVTM and CDR2 ANQGSEA. The V and J ends lost 7 bases and 1 base respectively, with 13 bases between them. Here the CDR3 reads CSASGGLQETQYF. The CDR3 DNA follows: TGCAGCGCAAGTGGAGGGCTCCAAGAGACCCAGTACTTC.

This clonotype appeared a few times. This chain links TRBV7-3 with TRBJ2-3, with D possibly being TRBD1 (7 bases). The germline V gene has CDR1 SGHTA and CDR2 FQGTGA. This CDR3 comprises 15 residues. Trimming cost V 2 bases and J 1 base, with 10 bases left between them. CDR3 sequence reads: CASSLGGTGTDTQYF. The CDR3, as DNA: TGTGCCAGCAGCTTAGGGGGGACAGGCACAGATACGCAGTATTTT.

A few counts support this clonotype. The chain joins TRBV5-6 to TRBJ1-2; D is uncertain. CDR3 length: 11 amino acids. The germline V and J ends were trimmed by 1 base and 6 bases, with 4 bases remaining between them. Germline loops: CDR1 SGHDT, CDR2 YYEEEE. The chain's CDR3 is CASSLTDGYTF. DNA for the CDR3: TGTGCCAGCAGCTTGACGGATGGCTACACCTTC. The whole variable domain, remainder taken from reference TRBV5-6 and TRBJ1-2, is DAGVTQSPTHLIKTRGQQVTLRCSPKSGHDTVSWYQQALGQGPQFIFQYYEEEERQRGNFPDRFSGHQFPNYSSELNVNALLLGDSALYLCASSLTDGYTFGSGTRLTVV.

Note on this clonotype: This may stem from a read error, because a much larger clone lies one nucleotide away. This chain connects TRBV7-2 to TRBJ2-3; possibly TRBD1 or TRBD2 for D (5 bases each). The length of the CDR3 is 12 residues. Trimming cost V 8 bases and J 5 bases, with 11 bases left between them. From germline, CDR1 is SGHTA and CDR2 FQGNSA. CDR3 sequence reads: CASRWDGDTQYF. Here the CDR3 DNA reads TGTGCCAGCCGCTGGGACGGAGATACGCAGTATTTT.

This clonotype has ten or more counts. V usage is TRBV7-8 and J usage is TRBJ2-3; unclear D gene. This CDR3 has 12 amino acids. Trimming stripped 3 bases from V and 5 bases from J, with 6 bases between. The germline CDR1 and CDR2 sequences are SGHVS and FQNEAQ. In nucleotides, the CDR3 is TGTGCCAGCAGCTTCTGGGGAGATACGCAGTATTTT. Translation: CASSFWGDTQYF.

Only a few counts were recorded for this clonotype. DNA for the CDR3: TGCGCCAGCAGTCAAACTCGAAGGACAGGCACCCCCTACGAGCAGTACTTC. Amino acid sequence: CASSQTRRTGTPYEQYF. The V and J genes are TRBV23-1 and TRBJ2-7, with 7 nucleotides matching TRBD1. TRBV23-1 is assigned to the ORF class and has an uncertain function. The trim removed 2 bases at V and 2 bases at J, leaving 12 bases unmatched. The CDR3 extends over 17 amino acids.

This clonotype has a count of ten or more. The chain recombines TRBV5-5 with TRBJ1-5; 8 nucleotides align to TRBD1. Germline V lookup: CDR1 SGHKS, CDR2 YYEKEE (reference sequence). V shed 1 base and J 6 bases; nucleotides not matched to a gene: 9. The CDR3 contains 16 residues. CDR3 in amino acids: CASSLQGALGGQPQHF. In nucleotides, the CDR3 is TGTGCCAGCAGCTTGCAGGGGGCGTTAGGGGGTCAGCCCCAGCATTTT.

About this clonotype: In this CDR3 the conserved last residue, phenylalanine or tryptophan, is missing, so a read error is likely. This chain links TRBV6-5 with TRBJ2-6; possibly TRBD1 for D (5 bases). The CDR3 contains 17 residues. Trimming removed 0 bases from V and 0 bases from J, with 9 bases in between. Germline CDR1 reads MNHEY; CDR2 reads SVGAGI. The CDR3 loop reads CASSYSTGYSGANVLTL. CDR3 coding DNA: TGTGCCAGCAGTTACTCTACAGGCTACTCTGGGGCCAACGTCCTGACTCTC.

Details on this clonotype: A read error is possible here, since a much larger clone lies one base away. The rearrangement joins TRBV24-1 to TRBJ1-5; D remains unclear. CDR3 length equals 15 residues. The germline gives CDR1 KGHDR, CDR2 SFDVKD. CDR3 nucleotides: TGTGCCACCAGTGACCGTGACCATAGCAATCAGCCCCAGCGTTTT. It is translated as CATSDRDHSNQPQRF.

On this clonotype itself: This may arise from a read error, as a much more abundant clone is one base away. The conserved final phenylalanine or tryptophan is absent from the CDR3, which likely points to a read error. This chain uses TRBV28 with TRBJ1-1; D is ambiguous. V shed 1 base and J shed 1 base, with 7 bases lying between them. The germline CDR1 and CDR2 sequences are MDHEN and SYDVKM. CDR3 length: 14 amino acids. Written as DNA, the CDR3 is TGTGCCAGCAGTTTATTCCAGGAGAACACTGAAGCTTTCCTT. Translating it yields CASSLFQENTEAFL.

This clonotype showed up many times. The germline gene is not matched at one end of the junction; a read error may be the cause. The rearrangement links TRBV19 to TRBJ2-7; 7 nucleotides line up with TRBD1. The V gene's germline CDR1 is LNHDA and CDR2 SQIVND (reference sequence). CDR3 length: 13 amino acids. The CDR3 spells CASSTGAGYEQYF. The CDR3 DNA reads as TGTGCCAGCAGTACAGGGGCCGGCTACGAGCAGTACTTC. The entire variable domain, with the rest obtained from reference TRBV19 and TRBJ2-7, is as follows: DGGITQSPKYLFRKEGQNVTLSCEQNLNHDAMYWYRQDPGQGLRLIYYSQIVNDFQKGDIAEGYSVSREKKESFPLTVTSAQKNPTAFYLCASSTGAGYEQYFGPGTRLTVT.

This clonotype was seen just once. The chain carries TRBV14 and TRBJ2-2, with TRBD1 identical over 8 bases. In germline, CDR1 is SGHDN, CDR2 FVKESK. Germline trimming cut 0 bases from V and 4 bases from J; bases unmatched to any gene: 4. The CDR3 consists of 16 residues. In DNA, the CDR3 is TGTGCCAGCAGCCAAGATACAGGGGGTTTCACCGGGGAGCTGTTTTTT. This gives the protein CASSQDTGGFTGELFF.

This clonotype came up many times. This chain connects TRBV14 to TRBJ2-5; weak D call: TRBD1 (6 bases). Germline V gene sequence: CDR1 SGHDN, CDR2 FVKESK. CDR3 length: 13 amino acids. The V end lost 1 base, the J end lost 3 bases, and 6 bases lay between the germline ends. Written as DNA, the CDR3 is TGTGCCAGCAGCCAAGGGACAGAAGAGACCCAGTACTTC. Protein: CASSQGTEETQYF.

This clonotype has only a few counts. This chain uses TRBV4-1 with TRBJ2-3, with 7 bases aligning to TRBD2. V dropped 4 bases and J dropped 6; count of bases not matched to a gene: 16. The CDR3 sequence is 17 residues long. Germline V gives CDR1 MGHRA, CDR2 YSYEKL. Here the CDR3 reads CASSLLTGVRGMDTQYF. Here the CDR3 DNA reads TGCGCCAGCAGCCTTCTTACGGGTGTGCGGGGGATGGATACGCAGTATTTT.

This clonotype has just a few counts. This rearrangement joins TRBV30 to TRBJ2-1, with D possibly matching TRBD2 (7 bases). Germline CDR1 and CDR2: GTSNPN and SVGIG (reference sequence). CDR3 length equals 16 residues. Trimming took off 4 bases at V and 2 bases at J, with 18 bases between the two ends. The CDR3 bases are TGTGCCTGGATTGCTCAGGGGAGGGACCCCTACAATGAGCAGTTCTTC. Its translation: CAWIAQGRDPYNEQFF.

The J gene is TRBJ1-2, the V gene TRBV10-3; D is possibly TRBD1 (6 bases). V was trimmed by 10 bases and J by 0 bases, leaving 12 bases between them. The CDR3 sequence is 13 residues long. Germline V gene lookup returns CDR1 ENHRY and CDR2 SYGVKD. The CDR3 coding sequence is TGTGCCACAGAGGGGGAAGCTAACTATGGCTACACCTTC. It is translated as CATEGEANYGYTF.

This clonotype showed up just a few times. V usage is TRBV27 and J usage is TRBJ2-6, with D uncertain. Germline V gene sequence: CDR1 MNHEY, CDR2 SMNVEV (reference sequence). There are 13 residues in the CDR3. Trimming took off 6 bases at V and 1 base at J, with 4 bases between the two ends. The CDR3 protein is CASRLSGANVLTF. The CDR3, as DNA: TGTGCCAGCAGGCTGTCTGGGGCCAACGTCCTGACTTTC.